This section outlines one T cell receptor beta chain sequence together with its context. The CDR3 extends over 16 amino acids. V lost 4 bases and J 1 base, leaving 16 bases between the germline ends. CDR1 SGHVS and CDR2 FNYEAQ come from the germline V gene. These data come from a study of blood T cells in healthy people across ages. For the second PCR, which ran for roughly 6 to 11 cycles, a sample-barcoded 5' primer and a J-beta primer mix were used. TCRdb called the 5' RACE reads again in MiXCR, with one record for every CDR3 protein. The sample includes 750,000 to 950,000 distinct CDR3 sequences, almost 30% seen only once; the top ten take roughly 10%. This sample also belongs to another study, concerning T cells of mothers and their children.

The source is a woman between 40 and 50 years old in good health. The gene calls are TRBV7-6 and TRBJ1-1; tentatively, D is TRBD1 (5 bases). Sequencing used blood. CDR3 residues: CASSSSPGRRNTEAFF. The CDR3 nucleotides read TGTGCCAGCAGCTCCAGCCCGGGGCGCAGGAACACTGAAGCTTTCTTT.